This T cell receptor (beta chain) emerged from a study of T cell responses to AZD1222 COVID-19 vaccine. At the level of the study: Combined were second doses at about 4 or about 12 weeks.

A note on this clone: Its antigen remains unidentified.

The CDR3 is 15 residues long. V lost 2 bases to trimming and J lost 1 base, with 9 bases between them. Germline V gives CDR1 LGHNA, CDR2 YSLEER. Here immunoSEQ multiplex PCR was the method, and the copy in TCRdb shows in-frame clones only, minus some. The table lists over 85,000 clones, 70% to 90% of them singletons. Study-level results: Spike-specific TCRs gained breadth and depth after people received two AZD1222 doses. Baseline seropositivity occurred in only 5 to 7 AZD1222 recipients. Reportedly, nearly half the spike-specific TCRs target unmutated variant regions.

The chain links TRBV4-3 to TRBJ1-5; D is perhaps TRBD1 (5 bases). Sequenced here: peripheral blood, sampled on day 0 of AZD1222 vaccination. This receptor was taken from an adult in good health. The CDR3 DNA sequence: TGCGCCAGCAGCCAATTTGCAGGGAGCAATCAGCCCCAGCATTTT. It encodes CASSQFAGSNQPQHF.